Following are 10 T cell receptor beta chains from one sample sequenced in a study of blood T cell repertoires in COVID-19. Here immunoSEQ multiplex PCR was the method, and the copy in TCRdb shows in-frame clones only, minus some. The table shows fewer than 350,000 clones, with 75% to 90% occurring only once. Sequences were obtained from PBMCs or T cells enriched from blood (not recorded which). These receptors all come from a man aged 55 to 70 who had recovered from COVID-19.

The chain has TRBV19 and TRBJ1-2; D is undetermined. Trimming took 6 bases from V and 4 from J, leaving 18 bases between them. CDR3 length: 15 residues. Germline CDR1 and CDR2: LNHDA and SQIVND (reference sequence). The CDR3: CASSGEWLNGYGYTF. The CDR3, as DNA: TGTGCCAGTAGCGGGGAATGGCTTAATGGCTATGGCTACACCTTC.

This sequence joins TRBV5-1 and TRBJ2-2; 7 positions match TRBD1. V lost 4 bases and J lost 1; bases outside the gene matches: 4. CDR3 length: 15 residues. Germline-derived CDR1 and CDR2 are SGHRS and YFSETQ. CDR3: CASSAQGENTGELFF. DNA of the CDR3: TGCGCCAGCAGCGCCCAGGGGGAGAACACCGGGGAGCTGTTTTTT.

The genes are TRBV10-1 and TRBJ1-2; D is perhaps TRBD1 (5 bases). With 5 bases removed from V and 7 bases from J, the gap between germline ends came to 14 bases. Germline values: CDR1 WNHNN, CDR2 SYGVQD (reference sequence). The CDR3 runs 13 residues. Here the CDR3 reads CASSHGPGGGYTF. Here the CDR3 DNA reads TGCGCCAGCAGTCATGGACCCGGGGGTGGCTACACCTTC.

The V gene is TRBV11-2, the J gene TRBJ2-1, with 12 bases fitting TRBD2. The CDR3 length is 18 residues. CDR1 and CDR2 (germline): SGHAT, FQNNGV. V lost 4 bases and J lost 4; bases outside the gene matches: 11. The CDR3 here is CASSSVGPSGRGYNEQFF. For the CDR3, the DNA is TGTGCCAGCAGCTCCGTGGGACCTAGCGGGAGGGGTTACAATGAGCAGTTCTTC.

CDR3 loop: CASSVTSGRADTQYF. CDR3 sequence (DNA): TGCGCCAGCAGCGTGACTAGCGGGAGGGCAGATACGCAGTATTTT. The rearrangement joins TRBV4-1 to TRBJ2-3; 14 nucleotides align to TRBD2. Germline CDR1 is MGHRA and CDR2 is YSYEKL. The CDR3 consists of 15 residues. V shed 5 bases and J 4 bases; nucleotides not matched to a gene: 2.

V gene TRBV6-2 or TRBV6-3 combines with J gene TRBJ1-5; D might be TRBD1 (6 bases). The CDR3 sequence is 15 residues long. Germline CDR1 and CDR2: MNHEY and SVGEGT. Trimming shortened V by 0 bases and J by 6 bases, and 12 bases separated the two germline ends. The DNA of the CDR3 is TGTGCCAGCAGTTACTCCTTACAGGGCGGTCAGCCCCAGCATTTT. It encodes CASSYSLQGGQPQHF.

J is TRBJ2-7 and V is TRBV2; D perhaps matches TRBD1 (6 bases). The CDR3 runs 15 residues. V lost 7 bases, J lost 6 bases, and 22 bases lay in between. Germline CDR1 SNHLY, CDR2 FYNNEI. The CDR3, as DNA: TGTGCCAGCAATCCAACAGGGTACCCTTTCGGCGAGCAGTACTTC. Protein: CASNPTGYPFGEQYF.

The chain carries TRBV2 and TRBJ2-5, with D possibly matching TRBD2 (7 bases). Germline-derived CDR1 and CDR2 are SNHLY and FYNNEI. The CDR3 length is 14 residues. Between the trimmed V and J ends, which lost 4 bases and 3 bases, there was a span of 12 bases. For the CDR3, the DNA is TGTGCCAGCAGTGCAGCGGGACAAAAAGAGACCCAGTACTTC. The encoded protein is CASSAAGQKETQYF.

This chain uses TRBV4-1 with TRBJ2-1, with 13 bases identical to TRBD2. CDR3 length: 17 residues. The V and J ends lost 2 bases and 8 bases, in that order; junction bases with no gene match: 9. Germline CDR1 is MGHRA and CDR2 is YSYEKL. DNA for the CDR3: TGCGCCAGCAGCCAACAAGGACTAGCGGGAGTCAGGGATGAGCAGTTCTTC. Translating it yields CASSQQGLAGVRDEQFF.

With regard to this clone: Within the sample, other DNA sequences also encode this same CDR3. The V and J genes are TRBV28 and TRBJ1-2; D is unresolved. Deletions cut 1 base from V and 5 bases from J, with 5 bases between. Germline assignment: CDR1 MDHEN and CDR2 SYDVKM. CDR3 length: 12 amino acids. The DNA for the CDR3 is TGTGCCAGCAGTTTATCCGGGTATGGCTACACCTTC. This sequence encodes CASSLSGYGYTF.